The 16 T cell receptor beta chains reported below all come from one sample, sequenced in a study of vaccination effects on CD4 cells after COVID-19. No cognate antigen is known for these TCRs. Antigen-specific CD4+ T cells were expanded (with viral peptide pools) by the ViraFEST assay ahead of sequencing. The authors isolated CD4+ T cells after more than eight days of culture. The vaccine given was either BNT162b2 or mRNA-1273, in two doses. The data were produced by immunoSEQ multiplex PCR, yet TCRdb's version contains in-frame clones alone and is incomplete. The table records tens of thousands of clones, approximately 82% of them present only once. The sample consisted of CD4+ T cells from PBMCs cultured with HCoV-229E spike peptides, taken after COVID-19 vaccination. Receptors originate from a human donor who received a COVID-19 vaccine.

This chain links TRBV5-4 with TRBJ2-1; 9 bases line up with TRBD1. Germline loops: CDR1 SGHNT, CDR2 YYREEE (reference sequence). The CDR3 contains 16 residues. The junction had 9 bases not matched to a gene; V was cut back by 4 bases and J by 4 bases. The CDR3 region is CASSTRTGAGYNEQFF. Written as DNA, the CDR3 is TGTGCCAGCAGCACCAGGACAGGGGCAGGGTACAATGAGCAGTTCTTC. Using reference TRBV5-4 and TRBJ2-1 for the parts outside the CDR3, the full variable domain is ETGVTQSPTHLIKTRGQQVTLRCSSQSGHNTVSWYQQALGQGPQFIFQYYREEENGRGNFPPRFSGLQFPNYSSELNVNALELDDSALYLCASSTRTGAGYNEQFFGPGTRLTVL.

The chain carries TRBV7-6 and TRBJ2-2; unclear D gene. Between the trimmed V and J ends, which lost 5 bases and 5 bases, there was a span of 9 bases. This CDR3 has 13 amino acids. Germline V gene data show CDR1 as SGHVS and CDR2 as FNYEAQ. This CDR3 reads CASSPSRTGELFF. Written as DNA, the CDR3 is TGTGCCAGCAGCCCAAGTCGGACCGGGGAGCTGTTTTTT.

The chain couples TRBV7-2 to TRBJ2-2; D gene unclear. Trimming removed 3 bases from V and 0 bases from J, with 11 bases in between. There are 16 residues in the CDR3. In germline, CDR1 is SGHTA, CDR2 FQGNSA. This CDR3 reads CASSFVGGSNTGELFF. The CDR3 DNA reads TGTGCCAGCAGCTTCGTCGGCGGATCGAACACCGGGGAGCTGTTTTTT.

The rearrangement uses TRBV18 and TRBJ1-2; 7 bases match TRBD1. In germline, CDR1 is KGHSH, CDR2 LQKENI. Germline trimming cut 3 bases from V and 4 bases from J; bases unmatched to any gene: 5. The CDR3 extends over 14 amino acids. The CDR3 nucleotides are TGTGCCAGCTCACCGGGGACAGCGAGCTATGGCTACACCTTC. This encodes CASSPGTASYGYTF.

This clone showed up just once. The CDR3 region is CASSVNQGHTQYF. For the CDR3, the DNA is TGTGCCAGCAGTGTGAACCAGGGCCATACGCAGTATTTT. The rearrangement links TRBV12-3 or TRBV12-4 to TRBJ2-3, with D perhaps matching TRBD1 (5 bases). The CDR3 runs to 13 residues. Trimming pared 5 bases from V and 7 bases from J, leaving 13 bases between.

The rearrangement uses TRBV19 and TRBJ1-6; 7 nucleotides agree with TRBD1. Germline V gene sequence: CDR1 LNHDA, CDR2 SQIVND (reference sequence). CDR3 length: 15 amino acids. V lost 6 bases to trimming and J lost 4 bases; unmatched junction nucleotides: 6. The CDR3 region has the DNA TGTGCCAGTAGCCCTGGACAGGTTTATAATTCACCCCTCCACTTT. Translating gives CASSPGQVYNSPLHF.

This chain uses TRBV11-1 with TRBJ2-3; D is unclear. Germline CDR1 is SGHAT and CDR2 is FQDESV (reference sequence). The CDR3 loop spans 13 amino acids. Trimming took off 5 bases at V and 0 bases at J, with 6 bases between the two ends. CDR3 DNA: TGTGCCAGCAGCCAACCTAGCACAGATACGCAGTATTTT. Translation: CASSQPSTDTQYF.

In this sample, this clone turned up a few times. This chain links TRBV11-1 with TRBJ1-6; D is uncertain. The CDR3 is 13 amino acids. Trimming shortened V by 1 base and J by 8 bases, and 6 bases separated the two germline ends. Germline V gene lookup returns CDR1 SGHAT and CDR2 FQDESV (reference sequence). The DNA of the CDR3 is TGTGCCAGCAGCTTAGGGCGGCATTCACCCCTCCACTTT. Amino acids: CASSLGRHSPLHF.

The V call is TRBV5-1, the J call TRBJ2-3, with TRBD2 identical over 10 bases. The germline gives CDR1 SGHRS, CDR2 YFSETQ. The CDR3 has 15 amino acids. V dropped 4 bases and J dropped 4; count of bases not matched to a gene: 6. The CDR3, as DNA: TGCGCCAGCAGCACCAGCGGGGGGGCCGCAGATACGCAGTATTTT. Its protein is CASSTSGGAADTQYF.

This chain joins TRBV5-1 and TRBJ1-3; D is ambiguous. The V gene's germline CDR1 is SGHRS and CDR2 YFSETQ. The CDR3 totals 17 residues. The ends were cut back, 1 base at V and 0 bases at J, with 14 bases in the middle. The CDR3 spells CASSLTFGPPSGNTIYF. CDR3 DNA sequence: TGCGCCAGCAGCTTGACCTTCGGGCCCCCCTCTGGAAACACCATATATTTT. The whole variable domain, filled in from reference TRBV5-1 and TRBJ1-3, reads KAGVTQTPRYLIKTRGQQVTLSCSPISGHRSVSWYQQTPGQGLQFLFEYFSETQRNKGNFPGRFSGRQFSNSRSEMNVSTLELGDSALYLCASSLTFGPPSGNTIYFGEGSWLTVV.

J is TRBJ2-1 and V is TRBV5-1; 12 bases line up with TRBD2. The CDR3 runs 17 residues. V shed 3 bases and J 8 bases; nucleotides not matched to a gene: 12. Germline lookup yields CDR1 SGHRS and CDR2 YFSETQ. The CDR3 protein is CASSSMTTSGGYDEQFF. The CDR3 nucleotides read TGCGCCAGCAGCTCCATGACGACTAGCGGGGGATACGATGAGCAGTTCTTC.

The V and J genes are TRBV5-1 and TRBJ1-1; D is possibly TRBD1 (5 bases). This CDR3 has 16 residues. V lost 4 bases and J 2 bases, leaving 18 bases between the germline ends. Germline V gene sequence: CDR1 SGHRS, CDR2 YFSETQ. The CDR3 DNA is TGCGCCAGCAGCCCGAACACGCGGGGCAGTAACACTGAAGCTTTCTTT. This gives the protein CASSPNTRGSNTEAFF. The variable domain in full, with the rest retrieved from reference TRBV5-1 and TRBJ1-1, is KAGVTQTPRYLIKTRGQQVTLSCSPISGHRSVSWYQQTPGQGLQFLFEYFSETQRNKGNFPGRFSGRQFSNSRSEMNVSTLELGDSALYLCASSPNTRGSNTEAFFGQGTRLTVV.

J is TRBJ2-7 and V is TRBV5-1, with D unclear. This CDR3 has 14 residues. The germline V gene has CDR1 SGHRS and CDR2 YFSETQ. Trimming left V 1 base short and J 2 bases short, with 10 bases between. This CDR3 is CASSLYSGTYEQYV. In DNA form, the CDR3 reads TGCGCCAGCAGCTTGTACTCAGGAACCTACGAGCAGTACGTC.

The rearrangement links TRBV6-5 to TRBJ1-2, with 9 nucleotides matching TRBD1. The ends lost 5 bases at V and 6 bases at J; junction bases unmatched: 4. The CDR3 contains 13 residues. Germline V CDR1 and CDR2: MNHEY, SVGAGI. The CDR3: CASSPDRGNGYTF. The CDR3 DNA sequence: TGTGCCAGCAGTCCCGACAGGGGGAATGGCTACACCTTC.

The V and J genes are TRBV3-1 (or the pseudogene TRBV3-2) and TRBJ2-1; the D gene could be TRBD1 or TRBD2 (6 bases each). This CDR3 spans 13 amino acids. Trimming removed 1 base from V and 15 bases from J, with 16 bases in between. Germline CDR1 LGHDT, CDR2 YNNKEL (reference sequence). The CDR3 DNA sequence: TGTGCCAGCAGCCAAGTTTCGATCGGGGGCTGGTTCTTC. It is translated as CASSQVSIGGWFF.

The chain is built from TRBV18 and TRBJ1-1, with D unclear. Trimming left V 4 bases short and J 1 base short, with 10 bases between. From germline, CDR1 is KGHSH and CDR2 LQKENI. The CDR3 consists of 14 residues. The CDR3 protein is CASSLQTANTEAFF. The CDR3 nucleotides read TGTGCCAGCTCACTCCAGACGGCGAACACTGAAGCTTTCTTT.